This entry describes one TCR beta chain. Its antigen is still unknown. The data were taken from a study of siplizumab effects on memory and regulatory T cells. Findings of the study overall: A minor share of alloreactive clones matched unstimulated subsets. Naive T cells seemed more diverse than memory cells and seemed major alloresponse contributors.

Per sample, around 100,000 TCR templates were assayed. Clones were read by immunoSEQ multiplex PCR, and TCRdb kept only the in-frame ones, dropping some. In the table there are tens of thousands of clones, approximately 95% of which are singletons. This CDR3 comprises 15 residues. The germline CDR1 and CDR2 sequences are MNHEY and SMNVEV (reference sequence). V was shortened by 3 bases and J by 7 bases, with 15 bases between the two germline ends. This TCR was sampled from a human donor in good health. The sequencing input was CD8+ T cells sorted from blood. This chain connects TRBV27 to TRBJ1-4; weak D call: TRBD1 (5 bases). The CDR3 DNA reads as TGTGCCAGCAGTTTCAGGTACGCCGGGGGTGAAAAACTGTTTTTT. Residues: CASSFRYAGGEKLFF.